This is a list of T cell receptor beta chains from one sample in a study of cytomegalovirus exposure and HLA in healthy donors. The repertoire was sequenced with immunoSEQ multiplex PCR; TCRdb's copy has only in-frame clones and lacks some. The data show 110,000 to 150,000 clones, 65% to 80% seen once. The sample comprised PBMCs. These receptors were taken from a man aged 30-40 years in good health and CMV-seronegative. The CDR3 runs from the conserved cysteine through the conserved F or W. A D gene is named only where the DNA matches it firmly. The size field is filled for only some rows; it gives once, few, many or a size class.

j_call | clone_size | v_call | d_call | cdr3_aa | cdr3_nt
TRBJ2-4 | . | TRBV18 | TRBD2 | CASSPRTGTSETIQYF | TGTGCCAGCTCACCACGGACCGGGACTAGCGAAACCATTCAGTACTTC
TRBJ1-6 | . | TRBV27 | . | CASSSRYREGGSPLHF | TGTGCCAGCAGTTCTCGTTACAGGGAGGGTGGTTCACCCCTCCACTTT
TRBJ2-3 | . | TRBV6-5 | TRBD1 | CASRRQGRTDTQYF | TGTGCCAGCAGGAGACAGGGTCGGACAGATACGCAGTATTTT
TRBJ1-2 | . | TRBV6-6 | TRBD1 | CASSGTGNYGYTF | TGTGCCAGCAGCGGGACAGGGAATTATGGCTACACCTTC
TRBJ1-5 | . | TRBV10-3 | TRBD1 | CAISEDGTGQQPQHF | TGTGCCATCAGTGAGGACGGGACAGGGCAACAGCCCCAGCATTTT
TRBJ2-7 | . | TRBV9 | TRBD2 | CASSVAGTSGSRYEQYF | TGTGCCAGCAGCGTAGCCGGGACTAGCGGGAGTAGGTACGAGCAGTACTTC
TRBJ2-7 | . | TRBV10-3 | . | CAISSREGQYF | TGTGCCATCTCCTCGAGGGAAGGGCAGTACTTC
TRBJ2-1 | . | TRBV7-3 | TRBD1 | CASSRDRGAGDEQFF | TGTGCCAGCAGCCGCGACAGGGGCGCTGGGGATGAGCAGTTCTTC
TRBJ2-6 | . | TRBV18 | TRBD1 | CASSPLQGAISGANVLTF | TGTGCCAGCTCCCCCCTACAGGGGGCAATTTCTGGGGCCAACGTCCTGACTTTC
TRBJ2-1 | . | TRBV28 | . | CASIDGRGSYNEQFF | TGTGCCAGCATTGACGGTAGGGGGTCCTACAATGAGCAGTTCTTC
TRBJ2-7 | few | TRBV13 | . | CASSLERFSSYEQYF | TGTGCCAGCAGCTTAGAACGCTTCAGCTCCTACGAGCAGTACTTC
TRBJ2-3 | . | TRBV10-2 | TRBD2 | CASSEASGGAGDTQYF | TGCGCCAGCAGTGAAGCTAGCGGGGGGGCTGGAGATACGCAGTATTTT
TRBJ2-7 | . | TRBV28 | TRBD1 | CASTLTGQGTYEQYF | TGTGCCAGCACCCTAACGGGACAGGGCACCTACGAGCAGTACTTC
TRBJ2-7 | . | TRBV2 | TRBD1 | CASKGTDFYEQYF | TGTGCCAGCAAAGGGACAGATTTCTACGAGCAGTACTTC
TRBJ2-1 | . | TRBV7-3 | . | CASSSAGARDEQFF | TGTGCCAGCAGCTCTGCGGGGGCCCGGGATGAGCAGTTCTTC
TRBJ2-1 | . | TRBV11-3 | . | CASSLEGHNNEQFF | TGTGCCAGCAGCTTAGAGGGCCATAACAATGAGCAGTTCTTC
TRBJ2-7 | . | TRBV5-1 | TRBD2 | CASSLLASGGSSYEQYF | TGCGCCAGCAGCTTGCTAGCTAGCGGGGGTAGCTCCTACGAGCAGTACTTC
TRBJ2-4 | . | TRBV9 | TRBD1 | CASSGDRGAKNIQYF | TGTGCCAGCAGCGGGGACAGGGGAGCGAAAAACATTCAGTACTTC
TRBJ1-4 | . | TRBV5-6 | TRBD1 | CASSMGQGPMLPTNEKLFF | TGTGCCAGCAGCATGGGACAGGGGCCGATGCTACCAACTAATGAAAAACTGTTTTTT
TRBJ1-2 | few | TRBV9 | TRBD1 | CASSFGAPDRDYGYTF | TGTGCCAGCAGCTTTGGCGCCCCGGACAGGGACTATGGCTACACCTTC
TRBJ1-5 | . | TRBV9 | TRBD1 | CASSRYRDRGREPQHF | TGTGCCAGCAGCCGATACCGGGACAGGGGACGGGAGCCCCAGCATTTT
TRBJ2-7 | . | TRBV11-3 | . | CASSLVWAPSYEQYF | TGTGCCAGCAGCCTCGTTTGGGCCCCCTCCTACGAGCAGTACTTC
TRBJ2-3 | . | TRBV10-1 | . | CASSDLAVITTSTDTQYF | TGCGCCAGCAGTGATTTGGCGGTAATTACTACTAGCACAGATACGCAGTATTTT
TRBJ1-2 | few | TRBV14 | . | CASSQVAWGRGYGYTF | TGTGCCAGCAGCCAAGTGGCCTGGGGTCGGGGCTATGGCTACACCTTC
TRBJ2-1 | few | TRBV10-2 | . | CASSRTPGEQFF | TGCGCCAGCAGTCGGACACCTGGTGAGCAGTTCTTC
TRBJ1-1 | . | TRBV6-6 | . | CASSYSVEMDTEAFF | TGTGCCAGCAGTTACTCGGTCGAGATGGACACTGAAGCTTTCTTT
TRBJ1-1 | few | TRBV11-2 | TRBD1 | CASSLTGGNTEAFF | TGTGCCAGCAGCCTAACAGGGGGAAACACTGAAGCTTTCTTT
TRBJ2-5 | . | TRBV6-5 | . | CASSYTPGQQETQYF | TGTGCCAGCAGTTACACACCCGGACAGCAAGAGACCCAGTACTTC
TRBJ2-7 | once | TRBV7-9 | . | CASSPTSGLLLGYF | TGTGCCAGCAGCCCCACGAGCGGTTTGCTACTAGGGTACTTC
TRBJ2-1 | . | TRBV7-9 | TRBD2 | CASSPTVSGRFSEQFF | TGTGCCAGCAGCCCAACGGTTAGCGGGAGGTTTAGTGAGCAGTTCTTC
TRBJ2-3 | . | TRBV7-2 | . | CASSLDSDTQYF | TGTGCCAGCAGCTTAGACAGTGATACGCAGTATTTT
TRBJ1-2 | . | TRBV5-1 | . | CASSYLDPGNGYTF | TGCGCCAGCAGCTACCTGGACCCCGGGAATGGCTACACCTTC
TRBJ2-1 | . | TRBV4-1 | . | CASSQGAVRSGRNEQFF | TGCGCCAGCAGCCAAGGCGCCGTCCGGAGTGGTAGAAATGAGCAGTTCTTC
TRBJ2-3 | . | TRBV11-3 | . | CASSVSARGDTQYF | TGTGCCAGCAGCGTATCGGCAAGGGGGGATACGCAGTATTTT
TRBJ1-2 | . | TRBV6-5 | TRBD1 | CASSPSGTGVYGYTF | TGTGCCAGCAGTCCCTCCGGGACAGGAGTCTATGGCTACACCTTC
TRBJ2-1 | . | TRBV28 | TRBD2 | CASSSGAGLAAGNEQFF | TGTGCCAGCAGTTCCGGCGCAGGACTAGCGGCCGGGAATGAGCAGTTCTTC
TRBJ1-5 | . | TRBV7-9 | . | CASSLWATGTSNQPQHF | TGTGCCAGCAGCTTATGGGCCACGGGGACAAGCAATCAGCCCCAGCATTTT
TRBJ2-5 | . | TRBV7-2 | . | CASSPPRRGETQYF | TGTGCCAGCAGCCCACCTCGACGGGGAGAGACCCAGTACTTC
TRBJ1-2 | . | TRBV5-6 | TRBD1 | CASSLPGGANGYTF | TGTGCCAGCAGCTTGCCAGGGGGCGCGAATGGCTACACCTTC
TRBJ2-7 | . | TRBV21-1 | . | CASSTMAEQYF | TGTGCCAGCAGCACGATGGCCGAGCAGTACTTC
TRBJ1-1 | once | TRBV4-1 | . | CASSQEQRLNTEAFF | TGCGCCAGCAGCCAAGAGCAGCGGTTGAACACTGAAGCTTTCTTT
TRBJ2-2 | . | TRBV7-2 | TRBD2 | CASSQSGGIPTGELFF | TGTGCCAGCAGCCAGAGCGGGGGGATTCCCACCGGGGAGCTGTTTTTT